The 23 T cell receptor beta chains reported below all come from one sample, sequenced in a study of blood T cell repertoires in COVID-19. Generated by immunoSEQ multiplex PCR, the TCRdb table keeps only in-frame clones and is missing some. The table shows hundreds of thousands of clones, with around nine tenths occurring only once. The sequenced material came from PBMCs or T cells enriched from blood (not recorded which). These TCRs come from a man aged 55 to 70 who had recovered from COVID-19.

This chain joins TRBV19 and TRBJ1-1; no firm D call. Trimming cost V 3 bases and J 2 bases, with 10 bases left between them. The CDR3 consists of 14 residues. Looked up from germline, CDR1 is LNHDA and CDR2 is SQIVND (reference sequence). CDR3 in amino acids: CASSIHGPNTEAFF. CDR3 sequence (DNA): TGTGCCAGTAGTATCCACGGTCCCAACACTGAAGCTTTCTTT.

This chain's CDR3 is CASSSWTGLRYEQYF. The CDR3 DNA reads TGTGCCAGCAGTTCTTGGACAGGACTCCGCTACGAGCAGTACTTC. The V gene is TRBV27, the J gene TRBJ2-7; 7 positions agree with TRBD1. The CDR3 sequence is 15 residues long. Per germline, CDR1 MNHEY and CDR2 SMNVEV (reference sequence). V lost 4 bases to trimming and J lost 3 bases; unmatched junction nucleotides: 9.

The J gene is TRBJ1-2, the V gene TRBV4-3, with 10 bases identical to TRBD1. The germline V gene has CDR1 LGHNA and CDR2 YSLEER. CDR3 length: 14 amino acids. J was trimmed by 2 bases and V by 4 bases; bases with no gene match: 1. This CDR3 is CASSPGQGNYGYTF. In nucleotides, the CDR3 is TGCGCCAGCAGCCCGGGACAGGGGAACTATGGCTACACCTTC.

This clone was recorded only once. The V and J genes are TRBV9 and TRBJ2-3, with D possibly TRBD2 on 6 matching bases. CDR1 is SGDLS and CDR2 is YYNGEE in the germline V gene. V lost 0 bases and J 2 bases, leaving 10 bases between the germline ends. CDR3 length equals 15 residues. The CDR3 nucleotides are TGTGCCAGCAGCGTAGAAGCGGGCCACACAGATACGCAGTATTTT. Amino acid sequence: CASSVEAGHTDTQYF.

The J gene is TRBJ2-1, the V gene TRBV27; 9 bases line up with TRBD2. Germline CDR1 is MNHEY and CDR2 is SMNVEV (reference sequence). V was pared by 6 bases and J by 7 bases, with 10 bases of the junction left unmatched. There are 15 residues in the CDR3. CDR3 coding DNA: TGTGCCAGCAGCTCCGCCGGGACTAGCCCTAATGAGCAGTTCTTC. This gives the protein CASSSAGTSPNEQFF.

The J gene is TRBJ1-5, the V gene TRBV28, with TRBD1 matching 8 bases. Trimming at V came to 5 bases and at J to 3 bases, leaving 3 bases not matched to a gene. This CDR3 comprises 14 residues. The germline CDR1 and CDR2 sequences are MDHEN and SYDVKM. Here the CDR3 DNA reads TGTGCCAGCAGTCCGACAGGGGACAATCAGCCCCAGCATTTT. Translating it yields CASSPTGDNQPQHF. Supplemented by reference TRBV28 and TRBJ1-5, the full variable domain reads DVKVTQSSRYLVKRTGEKVFLECVQDMDHENMFWYRQDPGLGLRLIYFSYDVKMKEKGDIPEGYSVSREKKERFSLILESASTNQTSMYLCASSPTGDNQPQHFGDGTRLSIL.

This clone has a single count. The chain recombines TRBV6-2 or TRBV6-3 with TRBJ1-1; no reliable D call. Germline assignment: CDR1 MNHEY and CDR2 SVGEGT. CDR3 length equals 13 residues. Trimming took 2 bases from V and 3 from J, leaving 7 bases between them. The CDR3 protein is CASSYSQDTEAFF. In DNA form, the CDR3 reads TGTGCCAGCAGTTACAGTCAGGACACTGAAGCTTTCTTT.

V and J are TRBV7-6 and TRBJ2-3; D unclear. The CDR3 runs 12 residues. Between the trimmed V and J ends, which lost 6 bases and 3 bases, there was a span of 7 bases. CDR1 and CDR2 from the germline V gene are SGHVS and FNYEAQ. CDR3: CASSQTTDTQYF. The CDR3 DNA is TGTGCCAGCAGTCAAACTACAGATACGCAGTATTTT.

The V and J genes are TRBV24-1 and TRBJ1-2, with 8 positions matching TRBD1. CDR1 and CDR2 (germline): KGHDR, SFDVKD. Trimming cost V 3 bases and J 5 bases; bases outside gene matches: 10. This CDR3 region has 16 residues. This CDR3 is CATSDPNPGTGYGYTF. For the CDR3, the DNA is TGTGCCACCAGTGATCCAAACCCCGGGACAGGATATGGCTACACCTTC.

This chain joins TRBV19 and TRBJ2-3; 12 bases align to TRBD2. V gave up 8 bases and J gave up 0 bases; unmatched junction bases: 6. Looked up from germline, CDR1 is LNHDA and CDR2 is SQIVND (reference sequence). This CDR3 is built from 16 residues. The CDR3 is CASHRGLAGSTDTQYF. The CDR3 bases are TGTGCCAGTCACAGAGGACTAGCGGGGAGCACAGATACGCAGTATTTT.

The gene calls are TRBV6-5 and TRBJ2-7; 10 bases map to TRBD1. J gave up 5 bases and V 2 bases, and 6 bases lay outside the gene matches. The CDR3 is 15 amino acids. The germline gives CDR1 MNHEY, CDR2 SVGAGI. CDR3: CASSYGGTGVHEQYF. The CDR3 DNA reads as TGTGCCAGCAGTTACGGCGGGACAGGGGTGCACGAGCAGTACTTC.

V gene TRBV28 combines with J gene TRBJ2-3; D may be TRBD2 (6 bases). V lost 3 bases and J lost 4, with 17 bases in between. The CDR3 length is 16 residues. Germline values: CDR1 MDHEN, CDR2 SYDVKM. The CDR3 loop is CASSFAGNLWADTQYF. For the CDR3, the DNA is TGTGCCAGCAGTTTTGCGGGGAATCTTTGGGCAGATACGCAGTATTTT.

The V and J genes are TRBV15 and TRBJ2-5; D might be TRBD2 (6 bases). V was cut by 6 bases and J by 4 bases, with 18 bases left in between. CDR1 and CDR2 (germline): LNHNV, YYDKDF (reference sequence). The CDR3 totals 15 residues. The CDR3, as DNA: TGTGCCACCAGTAGTCCGCTACGGGAGCTAGAGACCCAGTACTTC. Translated: CATSSPLRELETQYF.

CDR3 amino acids: CASSLVASGKSSYEQYF. CDR3 nucleotides: TGTGCCAGCAGCTTGGTGGCTAGCGGGAAGAGCTCCTACGAGCAGTACTTC. The V and J genes are TRBV5-6 and TRBJ2-7, with 9 bases identical to TRBD2. The CDR3 runs to 17 residues. Germline loops: CDR1 SGHDT, CDR2 YYEEEE. V shed 0 bases, J shed 0 bases, and the junction held 7 bases outside the gene matches. The variable domain in full, with the rest retrieved from reference TRBV5-6 and TRBJ2-7, is DAGVTQSPTHLIKTRGQQVTLRCSPKSGHDTVSWYQQALGQGPQFIFQYYEEEERQRGNFPDRFSGHQFPNYSSELNVNALLLGDSALYLCASSLVASGKSSYEQYFGPGTRLTVT.

CDR3 loop: CARAGLAVSSYEQYF. The CDR3 coding sequence is TGTGCCAGAGCCGGACTAGCGGTGAGCTCCTACGAGCAGTACTTC. The rearrangement links TRBV5-3 to TRBJ2-7; 10 bases align to TRBD2. TRBV5-3 is labeled an ORF, and its function is uncertain. CDR3 length: 15 residues. V trimming: 7 bases; J trimming: 0 bases; junction bases outside the gene matches: 7.

CDR3 in amino acids: CASSPHRGTTNEKLFF. For the CDR3, the DNA is TGTGCCAGCTCACCACACAGGGGAACAACTAATGAAAAACTGTTTTTT. The gene calls are TRBV18 and TRBJ1-4; the match to TRBD1 covers 7 bases. The V gene's germline CDR1 is KGHSH and CDR2 LQKENI. Trimming removed 1 base from V and 0 bases from J; junction bases left unmatched: 2. The CDR3 length is 16 residues.

The chain employs TRBV9 and TRBJ1-2, with D uncertain. Between the trimmed V and J ends, which lost 5 bases and 1 base, there was a span of 15 bases. Per germline, CDR1 SGDLS and CDR2 YYNGEE. The CDR3 is 15 amino acids. The CDR3 nucleotides are TGTGCCAGCAGTGGGGTGGAGCGGAGTAACTATGGCTACACCTTC. This encodes CASSGVERSNYGYTF.

This clone was seen only once. The J gene is TRBJ2-2, the V gene TRBV19, with D unresolved. The length of the CDR3 is 12 residues. The V end was cut by 11 bases, the J end by 1 base, with 8 bases between. CDR1 and CDR2 from the germline V gene are LNHDA and SQIVND (reference sequence). CDR3 bases: TGTGCCTCAGGCAGGAACACCGGGGAGCTGTTTTTT. Protein: CASGRNTGELFF. Based on the CDR3 plus reference TRBV19 and TRBJ2-2, the full variable domain is DGGITQSPKYLFRKEGQNVTLSCEQNLNHDAMYWYRQDPGQGLRLIYYSQIVNDFQKGDIAEGYSVSREKKESFPLTVTSAQKNPTAFYLCASGRNTGELFFGEGSRLTVL.

The chain has TRBV24-1 and TRBJ1-5, with 10 bases matching TRBD1. CDR3 size: 17 residues. Trimming took 4 bases from V and 2 from J; bases not matched to a gene: 7. Germline V gene lookup returns CDR1 KGHDR and CDR2 SFDVKD. The chain's CDR3 is CATSDSEGQGGNQPQHF. DNA for the CDR3: TGTGCCACCAGTGACTCAGAAGGACAGGGGGGCAATCAGCCCCAGCATTTT.

The V and J genes are TRBV30 and TRBJ2-3; 9 nucleotides line up with TRBD2. The CDR3 spans 15 residues. J gave up 3 bases and V 6 bases, and 10 bases lay outside the gene matches. CDR1 and CDR2 (germline): GTSNPN, SVGIG (reference sequence). In DNA, the CDR3 is TGTGCCTGCTATAATAGCGGGAGATTGACAGATACGCAGTATTTT. Its protein is CACYNSGRLTDTQYF.

This clone was seen a handful of times. V usage is TRBV5-4 and J usage is TRBJ1-1; D possibly corresponds to TRBD1 (5 bases). Trimming took 4 bases from V and 2 from J, leaving 12 bases between them. The CDR3 covers 14 residues. Germline CDR1 is SGHNT and CDR2 is YYREEE (reference sequence). In DNA, the CDR3 is TGTGCCAGCAGCCACCGGGGGACCAACACTGAAGCTTTCTTT. Translated, it gives CASSHRGTNTEAFF. The full variable domain, in which reference TRBV5-4 and TRBJ1-1 provide the parts outside the CDR3, is ETGVTQSPTHLIKTRGQQVTLRCSSQSGHNTVSWYQQALGQGPQFIFQYYREEENGRGNFPPRFSGLQFPNYSSELNVNALELDDSALYLCASSHRGTNTEAFFGQGTRLTVV.

The rearrangement uses TRBV9 and TRBJ1-2; 7 bases map to TRBD1. The V gene end was trimmed by 0 bases and the J gene end by 4 bases; junction bases not matched to a gene: 12. Germline loops: CDR1 SGDLS, CDR2 YYNGEE. The CDR3 consists of 17 residues. CDR3 protein: CASSVGQQGRMLYGYTF. The CDR3 nucleotides are TGTGCCAGCAGCGTAGGACAACAGGGGCGAATGCTCTATGGCTACACCTTC.

The chain joins TRBV30 to TRBJ2-3, with a possible D match to TRBD2 (7 bases). Deletions cut 2 bases from V and 3 bases from J, with 15 bases between. CDR3 length equals 15 residues. The V gene's germline CDR1 is GTSNPN and CDR2 SVGIG (reference sequence). CDR3 protein: CAWSKGGGGTDTQYF. For the CDR3, the DNA is TGTGCCTGGAGTAAGGGGGGAGGGGGAACAGATACGCAGTATTTT. Combining the CDR3 with reference TRBV30 and TRBJ2-3 gives the whole variable domain SQTIHQWPATLVQPVGSPLSLECTVEGTSNPNLYWYRQAAGRGLQLLFYSVGIGQISSEVPQNLSASRPQDRQFILSSKKLLLSDSGFYLCAWSKGGGGTDTQYFGPGTRLTVL.